One sample yielded the 22 T cell receptor beta chains listed below, sequenced in a study of cytomegalovirus exposure and HLA in healthy donors. The primer mix had 60 Vbeta and 13 Jbeta primers. Libraries were prepared by immunoSEQ multiplex PCR; TCRdb keeps only in-frame clonotypes and omits some of them. The profile covers some 150,000 clones, with roughly two thirds appearing a single time and approximately 15% taken by the ten largest. Source material: PBMCs. These receptors all come from a human donor in good health.

In DNA, the CDR3 is TGCGCCAGCAGTGGGGGACAGGGTAAAGGCAGGAGGACTGAAGCTTTCTTT. Its protein product is CASSGGQGKGRRTEAFF. This chain uses TRBV10-1 with TRBJ1-1; 9 positions match TRBD1. CDR3 length: 17 residues. Per germline, CDR1 WNHNN and CDR2 SYGVQD (reference sequence). V shed 4 bases, J shed 5 bases, and the junction held 14 bases outside the gene matches.

This clone has more than one count but fewer than ten. This chain connects TRBV6-1 to TRBJ1-1; 7 bases are a match to TRBD1. The length of the CDR3 is 12 residues. Germline V gene lookup returns CDR1 MNHNS and CDR2 SASEGT. Trimming removed 4 bases from V and 7 bases from J; junction bases left unmatched: 3. CDR3: CASSGDRYEAFF. The CDR3 coding sequence is TGTGCCAGCAGTGGGGACAGATATGAAGCTTTCTTT.

The gene calls are TRBV5-6 and TRBJ2-7; D uncertain. The germline gives CDR1 SGHDT, CDR2 YYEEEE. Trimming removed 4 bases at V and 5 bases at J, with 7 bases between. The CDR3 is made up of 11 amino acids. The CDR3 loop reads CASSITDEQYF. Here the CDR3 DNA reads TGTGCCAGCAGCATAACAGACGAGCAGTACTTC.

The CDR3 sequence is CSVGGGETEAFF. The CDR3 coding sequence is TGCAGCGTTGGAGGGGGCGAGACTGAAGCTTTCTTT. The gene calls are TRBV29-1 and TRBJ1-1; 7 bases align to TRBD1. Germline assignment: CDR1 SQVTM and CDR2 ANQGSEA. The CDR3 runs 12 residues. Losses at the gene ends were 4 bases for V and 5 bases for J; bases not matched to a gene: 4.

In the case of this clone: Other nucleotide sequences from this sample produce the same CDR3. The rearrangement joins TRBV5-6 to TRBJ1-2; no clear D gene. The CDR3 loop spans 13 amino acids. Per the germline V gene, CDR1 is SGHDT and CDR2 is YYEEEE. The germline V and J ends were trimmed by 1 base and 2 bases, with 6 bases remaining between them. The CDR3 bases are TGTGCCAGCAGCTTGCGAGGGAACTATGGCTACACCTTC. Amino acids: CASSLRGNYGYTF.

This clone was observed once. The germline gene is not matched at one end of the junction; a read error may be the cause. The chain combines TRBV2 with TRBJ2-7; 12 bases agree with TRBD1. The germline V gene encodes CDR1 SNHLY and CDR2 FYNNEI. CDR3 length: 13 residues. This CDR3 reads CASSEGTGGLRNF. CDR3 sequence (DNA): TGTGCCAGCAGTGAGGGGACAGGGGGCCTTAGGAACTTC.

The chain links TRBV9 to TRBJ2-1; 9 bases line up with TRBD2. The germline V gene has CDR1 SGDLS and CDR2 YYNGEE. This CDR3 region has 17 residues. With V trimmed by 3 bases and J by 4 bases, 11 bases remained unmatched. The CDR3 nucleotides read TGTGCCAGCAGCGGTCGACTCAGCGGGGGGCTTTACAATGAGCAGTTCTTC. Protein: CASSGRLSGGLYNEQFF.

V usage is TRBV5-1 and J usage is TRBJ2-5; 8 bases line up with TRBD1. This CDR3 comprises 15 residues. The ends lost 4 bases at V and 5 bases at J; junction bases unmatched: 10. Per the germline V gene, CDR1 is SGHRS and CDR2 is YFSETQ. CDR3 sequence (DNA): TGCGCCAGCAGCGAGCAGGGGGCGATGGGGGAGACCCAGTACTTC. Encoded protein: CASSEQGAMGETQYF.

The V and J genes are TRBV28 and TRBJ1-4, with D perhaps matching TRBD1 (6 bases). V was trimmed by 8 bases and J by 6 bases, leaving 13 bases between them. CDR3 length: 13 amino acids. Germline V gene data show CDR1 as MDHEN and CDR2 as SYDVKM. This chain's CDR3 is CASWTVGDEKLFF. The CDR3 bases are TGTGCCAGCTGGACAGTAGGAGATGAAAAACTGTTTTTT.

The chain recombines TRBV2 with TRBJ2-6; 7 nucleotides line up with TRBD1. The CDR3 consists of 18 residues. Germline values: CDR1 SNHLY, CDR2 FYNNEI. Trimming cost V 3 bases and J 0 bases; bases outside gene matches: 8. The CDR3 region has the DNA TGTGCCAGCAGTGAGCCGACAGGGTCCGGCTCTGGGGCCAACGTCCTGACTTTC. Amino acids: CASSEPTGSGSGANVLTF.

This rearrangement joins TRBV2 to TRBJ2-5; D may be TRBD1 (5 bases). The germline V gene encodes CDR1 SNHLY and CDR2 FYNNEI. V lost 4 bases and J lost 4, with 13 bases in between. The CDR3 has 14 residues. As DNA, the CDR3 is TGTGCCAGCAGTGTCGTTCAGGGAAGAGAGACCCAGTACTTC. The encoded protein is CASSVVQGRETQYF.

The rearrangement joins TRBV2 to TRBJ1-5, with 9 bases fitting TRBD1. The CDR3 covers 15 residues. Per the germline V gene, CDR1 is SNHLY and CDR2 is FYNNEI. V lost 5 bases, J lost 6 bases, and 8 bases stayed unmatched. The CDR3 DNA follows: TGTGCCAGCAGTCGGGGACAGGGATCTGGTCAGCCCCAGCATTTT. Translated: CASSRGQGSGQPQHF.

V and J are TRBV10-2 and TRBJ2-2; TRBD1 matches 7 bases. The germline V gene encodes CDR1 WSHSY and CDR2 SAAADI. V gave up 1 base and J gave up 4 bases; unmatched junction bases: 3. CDR3 size: 15 residues. The CDR3 coding sequence is TGCGCCAGCAGTGAGTTGGACAGGAGCACCGGGGAGCTGTTTTTT. Amino acid sequence: CASSELDRSTGELFF.

This clone was observed a handful of times. The chain employs TRBV5-1 and TRBJ1-3, with unresolved D. The CDR3 runs 13 residues. Trimming took 8 bases from V and 0 from J, leaving 9 bases between them. Germline V gene lookup returns CDR1 SGHRS and CDR2 YFSETQ. The CDR3 spells CASSAASGNTIYF. CDR3 nucleotides: TGCGCCAGTAGTGCGGCCTCTGGAAACACCATATATTTT.

This clone was seen a single time. The chain recombines TRBV7-3 with TRBJ2-7, with 8 bases aligning to TRBD2. The J segment lost 4 bases and the V segment lost 2 bases, leaving 4 bases of the junction unmatched. The germline CDR1 and CDR2 sequences are SGHTA and FQGTGA. The CDR3 runs to 14 residues. The CDR3 DNA follows: TGTGCCAGCAGCTTAGCGGGAGGATCGTACGAGCAGTACTTC. Translation gives CASSLAGGSYEQYF.

The chain employs TRBV11-2 and TRBJ2-1; TRBD2 agrees at 7 bases. The CDR3 is 15 amino acids. Trimming cost V 0 bases and J 7 bases; bases outside gene matches: 6. CDR1 and CDR2 (germline): SGHAT, FQNNGV. For the CDR3, the DNA is TGTGCCAGCAGCTTAGATCCAGCGGGAAGGAATGAGCAGTTCTTC. Translated: CASSLDPAGRNEQFF.

The V gene is TRBV28, the J gene TRBJ1-6, with D unresolved. Germline lookup yields CDR1 MDHEN and CDR2 SYDVKM. There are 12 residues in the CDR3. The V and J ends lost 7 bases and 7 bases respectively, with 8 bases between them. The CDR3 bases are TGTGCCAGCACCTCGGGGAATTCACCCCTCCACTTT. Translating gives CASTSGNSPLHF.

This sequence joins TRBV7-3 and TRBJ2-1; perhaps TRBD1 as D (6 bases). Germline loops: CDR1 SGHTA, CDR2 FQGTGA. There are 15 residues in the CDR3. Trimming left V 0 bases short and J 3 bases short, with 9 bases between. The CDR3 here is CASSLTGGSYNEQFF. The CDR3 DNA sequence: TGTGCCAGCAGCTTAACAGGGGGTAGCTACAATGAGCAGTTCTTC.

This clone was counted a few times. This chain uses TRBV19 with TRBJ1-2; D remains ambiguous. CDR1 LNHDA and CDR2 SQIVND come from the germline V gene (reference sequence). The CDR3 runs to 15 residues. The germline V and J ends were trimmed by 4 bases and 5 bases, with 17 bases remaining between them. CDR3 bases: TGTGCCAGTAGTAAGCCGGGAGAAGGGCTGTATGGCTACACCTTC. It specifies CASSKPGEGLYGYTF.

This chain uses TRBV9 with TRBJ2-3; 8 bases are a match to TRBD1. CDR3 size: 15 residues. Germline-derived CDR1 and CDR2 are SGDLS and YYNGEE. The V gene end was trimmed by 0 bases and the J gene end by 4 bases; junction bases not matched to a gene: 4. This chain's CDR3 is CASSVGTGSADTQYF. The CDR3, as DNA: TGTGCCAGCAGCGTAGGGACAGGGAGCGCAGATACGCAGTATTTT.

The rearrangement joins TRBV7-8 to TRBJ2-2; TRBD2 aligns across 14 bases. Germline loops: CDR1 SGHVS, CDR2 FQNEAQ. J was trimmed by 7 bases and V by 5 bases; bases with no gene match: 15. The CDR3 has 19 residues. The DNA of the CDR3 is TGTGCCAGCAGCCCCTCATCGGGACTAGCGGGAGCGGTGGTCGGGGAGCTGTTTTTT. It is translated as CASSPSSGLAGAVVGELFF.

V and J are TRBV6-1 and TRBJ1-2; D gene ambiguous. This CDR3 has 13 residues. CDR1 is MNHNS and CDR2 is SASEGT in the germline V gene. V was cut by 7 bases and J by 3 bases, with 12 bases left in between. The CDR3 here is CASTGERHYGYTF. The CDR3 coding sequence is TGTGCCAGCACCGGGGAAAGGCACTATGGCTACACCTTC.